A few counts support the clone carrying this TCR beta chain. What it binds is unknown. These data belong to a study of T cell repertoires in cytomegalovirus infection. Study-wide background: Signatures in public TCR beta sequences pointed to both CMV infection and matching HLA type.

Regarding the study as a whole: Pooled public TCR beta family frequency picked out CMV carriers with the relevant HLA.

This CDR3 spans 15 amino acids. Trimming stripped 7 bases from V and 3 bases from J, with 16 bases between. Germline loops: CDR1 MDHEN, CDR2 SYDVKM. TCRdb used MiXCR to reprocess the reads, holding one entry per CDR3 protein. The sample has a few hundred thousand distinct CDR3 sequences, 33% seen once. Sequenced material: cultured PBMCs, taken from culture after CMV antigen stimulation. The clonotype originates from a human donor in good health (CMV status not recorded). Some clones in this sample may be carry-over from other donors' samples. This chain joins TRBV28 and TRBJ1-5; D perhaps matches TRBD1 (5 bases). CDR3 residues: CASTSGGVHNQPQHF. The CDR3 DNA reads as TGTGCCAGCACCTCTGGGGGGGTGCACAATCAGCCCCAGCATTTT.